The sample holds a few counts of the clone carrying this T cell receptor (beta chain). Antigen: not known. The TCR beta cDNA libraries contained unique molecular identifiers. There were 1 to 10 million T cells, and 510,000 or so cDNA molecules came from them. From the PCR reads, TCRdb called clonotypes with MiXCR, one entry per CDR3 protein. Among fewer than 700,000 distinct CDR3 sequences listed, roughly 46% were seen once. CDR1 SEHNR and CDR2 FQNEAQ come from the germline V gene (reference sequence). The CDR3 extends over 12 amino acids. V lost 6 bases and J lost 2, with 7 bases in between. The data derive from a study of post-analysis software for immune sequencing data. General study findings and limits: There was significantly lower normalized Chao1 diversity in multiple sclerosis patients than in controls. Four or five TRBV segments, TRBV5-6, TRBV5-1 and TRBV20-1 among them, were found more frequent in patients than controls. Pronounced co-clustering by F measure was evident among identically batched samples.

The clonotype comes from a girl aged 5-17 years with multiple sclerosis. This chain joins TRBV7-9 and TRBJ2-5; no clear D gene. Sequencing input: blood. The CDR3 DNA reads as TGTGCCAGCAGTTACGCACAAGAGACCCAGTACTTC. This translates into CASSYAQETQYF.